The next 32 T cell receptor beta chains were all read from a single sample in a study of T cell responses to AZD1222 COVID-19 vaccine. Clones were read by immunoSEQ multiplex PCR, and TCRdb kept only the in-frame ones, dropping some. Of about 130,000 clones in the sample, 90% to 95% are singletons; the top ten hold approximately 6.8%. Sequenced here: peripheral blood, sampled 28 days after the second AZD1222 dose. The receptors stem from an adult who received the AZD1222 COVID-19 vaccine.

V usage is TRBV28 and J usage is TRBJ1-5, with 8 bases matching TRBD1. This CDR3 is 14 amino acids long. V trimming: 6 bases; J trimming: 7 bases; junction bases outside the gene matches: 8. Germline V lookup: CDR1 MDHEN, CDR2 SYDVKM. The CDR3 sequence: CASSRTGGGQPQHF. The CDR3 region has the DNA TGTGCCAGCAGCCGAACAGGGGGTGGGCAGCCCCAGCATTTT.

The CDR3 spells CASSSAHQGGKLFF. CDR3 DNA: TGTGCCAGCAGCTCCGCCCACCAGGGAGGAAAACTGTTTTTT. The V gene is TRBV7-9, the J gene TRBJ1-4; maybe TRBD1 (5 bases). Germline CDR1 SEHNR, CDR2 FQNEAQ (reference sequence). The length of the CDR3 is 14 residues. Trimming left V 4 bases short and J 10 bases short, with 16 bases between.

The V call is TRBV3-1 (or the pseudogene TRBV3-2), the J call TRBJ2-1; 8 nucleotides line up with TRBD2. This CDR3 is 17 amino acids long. V dropped 0 bases and J dropped 8; count of bases not matched to a gene: 12. The germline gives CDR1 LGHDT, CDR2 YNNKEL (reference sequence). CDR3 nucleotide sequence: TGTGCCAGCAGCCAAGAATCCGGAAGCGGGGGTGTCGATGAGCAGTTCTTC. It is translated as CASSQESGSGGVDEQFF.

The chain recombines TRBV7-2 with TRBJ1-3; D is ambiguous. V was trimmed by 5 bases and J by 0 bases, leaving 11 bases between them. Germline values: CDR1 SGHTA, CDR2 FQGNSA. The CDR3 is made up of 15 amino acids. The CDR3 sequence is CASSLTYSSGNTIYF. In nucleotides, the CDR3 is TGTGCCAGCAGCCTAACATATAGCTCTGGAAACACCATATATTTT. Full variable domain (missing parts from reference TRBV7-2 and TRBJ1-3): GAGVSQSPSNKVTEKGKDVELRCDPISGHTALYWYRQSLGQGLEFLIYFQGNSAPDKSGLPSDRFSAERTGGSVSTLTIQRTQQEDSAVYLCASSLTYSSGNTIYFGEGSWLTVV.

With regard to this clone: A junction end diverges from the germline sequence, so it may reflect a read error. The gene calls are TRBV4-2 and TRBJ2-1; D is unresolved. Germline V gene lookup returns CDR1 LGHNA and CDR2 YNFKEQ. The CDR3 runs 17 residues. This chain's CDR3 is CASSQVTMISSDNEQFF. CDR3 in DNA: TGTGCCAGCAGCCAAGTTACCATGATAAGCTCCGACAATGAGCAGTTCTTC.

The gene calls are TRBV28 and TRBJ2-3; TRBD1 is a possible D gene (5 bases). The CDR3 sequence is 16 residues long. The V gene lost 3 bases and the J gene lost 2 bases, with 15 bases spanning the gap. CDR1 and CDR2 from the germline V gene are MDHEN and SYDVKM. The CDR3 DNA reads TGTGCCAGCAGTTTTACCTCGACAGATCCCACAGATACGCAGTATTTT. Translated, it gives CASSFTSTDPTDTQYF.

V is TRBV9 and J is TRBJ2-7; TRBD2 matches at 8 bases. The CDR3 loop spans 15 amino acids. V lost 0 bases and J lost 2; bases outside the gene matches: 4. Germline assignment: CDR1 SGDLS and CDR2 YYNGEE. For the CDR3, the DNA is TGTGCCAGCAGCGTAGAAGGTAGCGGGGCCTACGAGCAGTACTTC. Translation gives CASSVEGSGAYEQYF. The full variable domain, with the rest looked up from reference TRBV9 and TRBJ2-7, is DSGVTQTPKHLITATGQRVTLRCSPRSGDLSVYWYQQSLDQGLQFLIQYYNGEERAKGNILERFSAQQFPDLHSELNLSSLELGDSALYFCASSVEGSGAYEQYFGPGTRLTVT.

This clone was recorded once. This chain links TRBV2 with TRBJ1-1; no clear D. Trimming cost V 6 bases and J 1 base, with 9 bases left between them. The CDR3 sequence is 13 residues long. Germline V lookup: CDR1 SNHLY, CDR2 FYNNEI. The CDR3 loop is CASSIHRNTEAFF. CDR3 DNA: TGTGCCAGCAGCATACACAGGAACACTGAAGCTTTCTTT.

This rearrangement joins TRBV9 to TRBJ1-4, with TRBD1 matching over 7 bases. From germline, CDR1 is SGDLS and CDR2 YYNGEE. J lost 3 bases, V lost 4 bases, and 6 bases had no gene match. This CDR3 comprises 15 residues. The CDR3, as DNA: TGTGCCAGCAGCCTGCGGGGACAGTCTAATGAAAAACTGTTTTTT. Translated, it gives CASSLRGQSNEKLFF.

This chain connects TRBV20-1 to TRBJ2-1; D not resolved. V was cut by 4 bases and J by 1 base, with 2 bases left in between. The CDR3 sequence is 11 residues long. Germline V CDR1 and CDR2: DFQATT, SNEGSKA (reference sequence). CDR3 bases: TGCAGTGCTAATTCCTACAATGAGCAGTTCTTC. This encodes CSANSYNEQFF.

This chain joins TRBV6-5 and TRBJ2-7, with D perhaps matching TRBD1 or TRBD2 (5 bases each). CDR1 is MNHEY, CDR2 SVGAGI, per germline. This CDR3 spans 15 amino acids. V gave up 7 bases and J gave up 0 bases, with 16 bases separating them. The CDR3 loop reads CASKTRGRSSYEQYF. The CDR3 region has the DNA TGTGCCAGCAAGACCCGGGGCAGGAGCTCCTACGAGCAGTACTTC.

This clone is a singleton in its sample. V gene TRBV5-4 combines with J gene TRBJ2-2; the D is unclear. The V end was cut by 9 bases, the J end by 0 bases, with 12 bases between. Germline V lookup: CDR1 SGHNT, CDR2 YYREEE (reference sequence). This CDR3 contains 14 residues. In DNA form, the CDR3 reads TGTGCCACCCAGCTGGGTCCGAACACCGGGGAGCTGTTTTTT. This translates into CATQLGPNTGELFF.

The gene calls are TRBV27 and TRBJ2-7; TRBD2 agrees at 8 bases. CDR1 is MNHEY and CDR2 is SMNVEV in the germline V gene (reference sequence). V shed 7 bases and J 2 bases; nucleotides not matched to a gene: 7. The CDR3 loop spans 14 amino acids. The CDR3 loop reads CASTRGGSPYEQYF. The CDR3 DNA is TGTGCCAGCACCCGGGGGGGCTCTCCCTACGAGCAGTACTTC.

This clone was counted a single time. The gene calls are TRBV2 and TRBJ1-6, with 9 bases identical to TRBD1. The CDR3 loop spans 14 amino acids. The J segment lost 7 bases and the V segment lost 5 bases, leaving 3 bases of the junction unmatched. CDR1 is SNHLY, CDR2 FYNNEI, per germline. In nucleotides, the CDR3 is TGTGCCAGCAGTTCCGGGACAGGGAATTCACCCCTCCACTTT. This translates into CASSSGTGNSPLHF.

The chain recombines TRBV10-3 with TRBJ2-2; D remains unclear. V shed 5 bases and J shed 1 base, with 11 bases lying between them. This CDR3 has 15 amino acids. CDR1 ENHRY and CDR2 SYGVKD come from the germline V gene. This CDR3 is CAISPDWGNTGELFF. CDR3 nucleotides: TGTGCCATCAGTCCCGACTGGGGGAACACCGGGGAGCTGTTTTTT.

This chain links TRBV30 with TRBJ1-1, with D unresolved. The CDR3 consists of 11 residues. CDR1 is GTSNPN and CDR2 is SVGIG in the germline V gene (reference sequence). Deletions cut 2 bases from V and 1 base from J, with 2 bases between. The CDR3 DNA is TGTGCCTGGAGTACGAACACTGAAGCTTTCTTT. Translating gives CAWSTNTEAFF. The full variable domain, rest sourced from reference TRBV30 and TRBJ1-1, is SQTIHQWPATLVQPVGSPLSLECTVEGTSNPNLYWYRQAAGRGLQLLFYSVGIGQISSEVPQNLSASRPQDRQFILSSKKLLLSDSGFYLCAWSTNTEAFFGQGTRLTVV.

The chain recombines TRBV9 with TRBJ1-2; D is unclear. This CDR3 comprises 15 residues. The V gene lost 0 bases and the J gene lost 4 bases, with 13 bases spanning the gap. Germline CDR1 SGDLS, CDR2 YYNGEE. CDR3: CASSVVEGSGYGYTF. The CDR3 DNA sequence: TGTGCCAGCAGCGTAGTAGAAGGGTCTGGCTATGGCTACACCTTC.

This clone was seen only a few times. The V and J genes are TRBV6-5 and TRBJ1-1; D remains unclear. V lost 6 bases and J 4 bases, leaving 12 bases between the germline ends. The CDR3 loop spans 13 amino acids. Germline V gene sequence: CDR1 MNHEY, CDR2 SVGAGI. The CDR3 coding sequence is TGTGCCAGCAGCCCGTTCATTCGCACTGAAGCTTTCTTT. This codes for CASSPFIRTEAFF.

V and J are TRBV3-1 (or the pseudogene TRBV3-2) and TRBJ1-5; D gene ambiguous. Germline assignment: CDR1 LGHDT and CDR2 YNNKEL (reference sequence). The germline V and J ends were trimmed by 3 bases and 0 bases, with 6 bases remaining between them. The CDR3 runs to 14 residues. The CDR3 is CASSQGNSNQPQHF. The CDR3, as DNA: TGTGCCAGCAGCCAGGGGAATAGCAATCAGCCCCAGCATTTT.

The chain has TRBV19 and TRBJ2-3; D is ambiguous. The CDR3 consists of 14 residues. Trimming took off 0 bases at V and 2 bases at J, with 6 bases between the two ends. Germline V CDR1 and CDR2: LNHDA, SQIVND (reference sequence). The CDR3 region has the DNA TGTGCCAGTAGTATAGATCGCCCCACAGATACGCAGTATTTT. It codes for CASSIDRPTDTQYF. The entire variable domain, with the rest obtained from reference TRBV19 and TRBJ2-3, is as follows: DGGITQSPKYLFRKEGQNVTLSCEQNLNHDAMYWYRQDPGQGLRLIYYSQIVNDFQKGDIAEGYSVSREKKESFPLTVTSAQKNPTAFYLCASSIDRPTDTQYFGPGTRLTVL.

V and J are TRBV4-1 and TRBJ1-1; D is undetermined. CDR1 and CDR2 (germline): MGHRA, YSYEKL. Trimming pared 0 bases from V and 11 bases from J, leaving 7 bases between. This CDR3 is built from 11 residues. CDR3 amino acids: CASSQDSSAFF. For the CDR3, the DNA is TGCGCCAGCAGCCAAGATTCTTCCGCTTTCTTT.

CDR3 residues: CASSFSGTGTYEQYF. As DNA, the CDR3 is TGTGCCAGCAGCTTTTCCGGGACAGGGACCTACGAGCAGTACTTC. J is TRBJ2-7 and V is TRBV7-2, with 9 positions matching TRBD1. The V segment lost 3 bases and the J segment 2 bases; nucleotides outside the gene matches: 5. This CDR3 is built from 15 residues. Germline V gives CDR1 SGHTA, CDR2 FQGNSA.

The chain couples TRBV7-9 to TRBJ1-2; weak D call: TRBD1 (5 bases). This CDR3 is 15 amino acids long. Trimming shortened V by 2 bases and J by 7 bases, and 17 bases separated the two germline ends. Germline-derived CDR1 and CDR2 are SEHNR and FQNEAQ (reference sequence). CDR3 nucleotides: TGTGCCAGCAGCTTATTGGGGCCGGCGGGTCTTGGCTACACCTTC. This sequence encodes CASSLLGPAGLGYTF.

The chain is built from TRBV5-1 and TRBJ2-2; D not certain. The CDR3 loop spans 15 amino acids. V shed 0 bases and J shed 0 bases, with 6 bases lying between them. Germline V gene sequence: CDR1 SGHRS, CDR2 YFSETQ. CDR3 coding DNA: TGCGCCAGCAGCTTGGGGGGAACGAACACCGGGGAGCTGTTTTTT. Protein product: CASSLGGTNTGELFF.

This clone came up a few times. The V gene is TRBV7-9, the J gene TRBJ1-2; D gene ambiguous. The CDR3 totals 13 residues. Germline CDR1 is SEHNR and CDR2 is FQNEAQ (reference sequence). Trimming pared 5 bases from V and 7 bases from J, leaving 14 bases between. The CDR3 DNA sequence: TGTGCCAGCAGCGACGCCGGCGAGGGTGGCTACACCTTC. Translated: CASSDAGEGGYTF.

The rearrangement links TRBV24-1 to TRBJ2-3, with TRBD2 matching 8 bases. Germline CDR1 reads KGHDR; CDR2 reads SFDVKD. V trimming: 5 bases; J trimming: 14 bases; junction bases outside the gene matches: 11. The CDR3 sequence is 13 residues long. The CDR3 loop is CATSAPGGPWLYF. The CDR3 DNA reads TGTGCCACCAGTGCCCCGGGGGGGCCTTGGTTGTATTTT.

This clone was recorded only once. This CDR3 is CSASWTGNIQYF. The CDR3 coding sequence is TGCAGTGCTAGTTGGACAGGGAACATTCAGTACTTC. The chain employs TRBV20-1 and TRBJ2-4; TRBD1 matches 8 bases. The CDR3 consists of 12 residues. Germline V gene lookup returns CDR1 DFQATT and CDR2 SNEGSKA (reference sequence). V gave up 3 bases and J gave up 7 bases; unmatched junction bases: 2.

The V call is TRBV15, the J call TRBJ1-5; D gene unclear. Trimming shortened V by 1 base and J by 0 bases, and 7 bases separated the two germline ends. The CDR3 has 15 residues. Germline V gives CDR1 LNHNV, CDR2 YYDKDF (reference sequence). In DNA form, the CDR3 reads TGTGCCACCAGCAGAGTTTCCAATAGCAATCAGCCCCAGCATTTT. Amino acid sequence: CATSRVSNSNQPQHF.

This chain joins TRBV7-9 and TRBJ1-1, with unresolved D. With 5 bases removed from V and 0 bases from J, the gap between germline ends came to 7 bases. Per germline, CDR1 SEHNR and CDR2 FQNEAQ (reference sequence). CDR3 length equals 13 residues. Here the CDR3 reads CASSPSMNTEAFF. In nucleotides, the CDR3 is TGTGCCAGCAGCCCCAGCATGAACACTGAAGCTTTCTTT.

This chain joins TRBV27 and TRBJ1-5; D remains ambiguous. The germline gives CDR1 MNHEY, CDR2 SMNVEV (reference sequence). The V gene lost 0 bases and the J gene lost 1 base, with 13 bases spanning the gap. This CDR3 is built from 17 residues. The CDR3 protein is CASSLSGPGGSNQPQHF. The DNA for the CDR3 is TGTGCCAGCAGTTTATCGGGCCCGGGCGGAAGCAATCAGCCCCAGCATTTT.

The chain recombines TRBV6-5 with TRBJ1-2; no definite D call. This CDR3 has 15 residues. V dropped 2 bases and J dropped 8 bases, with 18 bases sitting between them. CDR1 and CDR2 from the germline V gene are MNHEY and SVGAGI. CDR3 region: CASSYRKRVSGGYTF. The CDR3 DNA is TGTGCCAGCAGTTACCGAAAGCGGGTTTCGGGGGGCTACACCTTC.

This clone was found once. This sequence joins TRBV19 and TRBJ2-7; D call uncertain. Looked up from germline, CDR1 is LNHDA and CDR2 is SQIVND (reference sequence). V shed 1 base and J shed 2 bases, with 6 bases lying between them. This CDR3 comprises 13 residues. The CDR3 sequence is CASSIGLAYEQYF. The DNA for the CDR3 is TGTGCCAGTAGTATAGGTCTGGCCTACGAGCAGTACTTC. Full variable domain (missing parts from reference TRBV19 and TRBJ2-7): DGGITQSPKYLFRKEGQNVTLSCEQNLNHDAMYWYRQDPGQGLRLIYYSQIVNDFQKGDIAEGYSVSREKKESFPLTVTSAQKNPTAFYLCASSIGLAYEQYFGPGTRLTVT.